This TCR beta chain appears in the sequencing data of a study of shared clonotypes between healthy human individuals. Sequenced by immunoSEQ multiplex PCR; TCRdb stores in-frame clones only, minus some. The profile shows around 1 million clones, approximately 80% of them singletons. The germline gives CDR1 MNHNS, CDR2 SASEGT. This CDR3 is built from 14 residues. Trimming left V 4 bases short and J 2 bases short, with 10 bases between. This clonotype was obtained from a man younger than 35 in good health. The chain has TRBV6-1 and TRBJ2-3, with D tentatively TRBD1 (5 bases). The sample was memory CD4+ T cells sorted from blood. Subset denoted: CD45RA-negative fraction. CDR3 sequence reads: CASSASRATDTQYF. CDR3 DNA sequence: TGTGCCAGCAGTGCGTCCAGGGCCACAGATACGCAGTATTTT.